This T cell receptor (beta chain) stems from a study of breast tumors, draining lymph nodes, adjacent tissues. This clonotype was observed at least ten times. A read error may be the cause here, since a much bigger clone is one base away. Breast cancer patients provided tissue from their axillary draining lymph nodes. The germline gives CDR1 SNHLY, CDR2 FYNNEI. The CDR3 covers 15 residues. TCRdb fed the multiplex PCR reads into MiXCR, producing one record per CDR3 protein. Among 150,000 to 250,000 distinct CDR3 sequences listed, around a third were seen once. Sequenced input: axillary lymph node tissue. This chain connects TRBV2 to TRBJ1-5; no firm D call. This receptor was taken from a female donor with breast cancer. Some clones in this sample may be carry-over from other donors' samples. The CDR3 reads CAGSEDAGRRQPQHF. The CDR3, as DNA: TGTGCCGGCAGTGAAGACGCGGGGAGGAGGCAGCCCCAGCATTTT.